This record looks at one T cell receptor beta chain sequence and its context. Original analysis: How many nucleated cells were present was estimated from reference gene primer amplification. Clones were sequenced by immunoSEQ multiplex PCR, and TCRdb holds only the in-frame ones, with some missing. V, J and clone size are those of that table, while D and trimming were read from the DNA. The sample has roughly 69,000 clones, more than 65% seen once. V dropped 2 bases and J dropped 4; count of bases not matched to a gene: 7. The length of the CDR3 is 14 residues. Germline CDR1 and CDR2: GTSNPN and SVGIG (reference sequence). These data come from a study of blood T cell repertoires in COVID-19. As for the study in general: Samples came from the United States, Italy and Spain, spanning acute and convalescent COVID-19. The cDNA or gDNA used as material had been derived from T cells, B-cell-depleted T cells, or PBMCs.

The clonotype comes from a human donor in a cohort sampled during active COVID-19. The rearrangement joins TRBV30 to TRBJ1-1, with 7 bases that match TRBD1. Source material: peripheral blood. DNA for the CDR3: TGTGCCTGGAGTATAACAGGGGCCGGCACTGAAGCTTTCTTT. Amino acid sequence: CAWSITGAGTEAFF.